This is a list of T cell receptor beta chains from one sample in a study of blood T cells in healthy people across ages. TCRdb independently ran MiXCR on the 5' RACE reads; one entry per CDR3 protein. The sample lists roughly 1.7 million distinct CDR3 sequences; about 35% were seen once. The sample was blood. The source of these receptors is a woman in her 30s in good health. Both conserved end residues are part of each CDR3. Each record gives: D gene, V gene, J gene, clone size, CDR3 protein, CDR3 DNA. The D gene is left open where the match is weak. Expanded clones are given a class, and other clones once, few, many or no size at all.

d_call: .
v_call: TRBV6-4
j_call: TRBJ2-1
clone_size: .
cdr3_aa: CASSDSIGDEQFF
cdr3_nt: TGTGCCAGCAGTGACTCGATAGGCGATGAGCAGTTCTTC

d_call: .
v_call: TRBV6-1
j_call: TRBJ2-3
clone_size: .
cdr3_aa: CATLDWTDTQYF
cdr3_nt: TGTGCCACATTGGACTGGACAGATACGCAGTATTTT

d_call: TRBD1
v_call: TRBV20-1
j_call: TRBJ2-4
clone_size: few
cdr3_aa: CGFNPTGTTKNIQYF
cdr3_nt: TGCGGGTTCAATCCGACAGGGACAACCAAAAACATTCAGTACTTC

d_call: .
v_call: TRBV20-1
j_call: TRBJ1-2
clone_size: .
cdr3_aa: CSARGIQGHHYGYTF
cdr3_nt: TGCAGTGCTAGAGGTATCCAGGGACACCACTATGGCTACACCTTC

d_call: TRBD2
v_call: TRBV5-1
j_call: TRBJ2-7
clone_size: .
cdr3_aa: CASSLEGLAGSTYEQYF
cdr3_nt: TGCGCCAGCAGCTTGGAGGGACTAGCGGGCTCCACCTACGAGCAGTACTTC

d_call: .
v_call: TRBV12-5
j_call: TRBJ2-5
clone_size: .
cdr3_aa: CASAWGPGETQYF
cdr3_nt: TGTGCTAGTGCCTGGGGTCCCGGTGAGACCCAGTACTTC

d_call: .
v_call: TRBV7-6
j_call: TRBJ2-2
clone_size: few
cdr3_aa: CASSVIPNTGELFF
cdr3_nt: TGTGCCAGCAGCGTTATACCAAACACCGGGGAGCTGTTTTTT

d_call: .
v_call: TRBV9
j_call: TRBJ1-2
clone_size: .
cdr3_aa: CASSAQGAGSYGYTF
cdr3_nt: TGTGCCAGCAGCGCCCAAGGGGCGGGCTCCTATGGCTACACCTTC

d_call: TRBD1
v_call: TRBV4-1
j_call: TRBJ2-1
clone_size: .
cdr3_aa: CASSQALGTGVNEQFF
cdr3_nt: TGCGCCAGCAGCCAAGCACTTGGGACAGGGGTAAATGAGCAGTTCTTC

d_call: TRBD2
v_call: TRBV7-9
j_call: TRBJ2-7
clone_size: .
cdr3_aa: CASSSGLVRNYEQYF
cdr3_nt: TGTGCCAGCAGCTCGGGACTAGTGAGAAACTACGAGCAGTACTTC

d_call: .
v_call: TRBV12-3/TRBV12-4
j_call: TRBJ1-2
clone_size: .
cdr3_aa: CACSLGAVGGYTF
cdr3_nt: TGTGCCTGCAGTTTAGGCGCAGTGGGTGGCTACACCTTC

d_call: .
v_call: TRBV7-9
j_call: TRBJ2-4
clone_size: few
cdr3_aa: CASSSPMGARGLNIQYF
cdr3_nt: TGTGCCAGCAGCTCGCCCATGGGGGCACGGGGTCTAAACATTCAGTACTTC

d_call: TRBD1
v_call: TRBV5-1
j_call: TRBJ2-3
clone_size: .
cdr3_aa: CASSSGQGSGDTQYF
cdr3_nt: TGCGCCAGCAGCTCTGGACAGGGAAGTGGAGATACGCAGTATTTT

d_call: TRBD2
v_call: TRBV5-1
j_call: TRBJ2-7
clone_size: .
cdr3_aa: CASSQGPSGSHEQYF
cdr3_nt: TGCGCCAGCAGCCAAGGGCCTAGCGGGTCCCACGAGCAGTACTTC

d_call: .
v_call: TRBV2
j_call: TRBJ2-3
clone_size: .
cdr3_aa: CASTRTDTQYF
cdr3_nt: TGTGCCAGCACTCGAACCGATACGCAGTATTTT

d_call: TRBD1
v_call: TRBV3-1
j_call: TRBJ2-4
clone_size: .
cdr3_aa: CASSHGRQGGEAKNIQYF
cdr3_nt: TGTGCCAGCAGCCATGGGCGACAGGGGGGAGAAGCCAAAAACATTCAGTACTTC

d_call: .
v_call: TRBV25-1
j_call: TRBJ2-2
clone_size: .
cdr3_aa: CASSEGRGINTGELFF
cdr3_nt: TGTGCCAGCAGTGAAGGGCGGGGAATAAACACCGGGGAGCTGTTTTTT

d_call: .
v_call: TRBV5-6
j_call: TRBJ2-5
clone_size: few
cdr3_aa: CASSLELRQETQYF
cdr3_nt: TGTGCCAGCAGCTTGGAACTTCGCCAAGAGACCCAGTACTTC

d_call: TRBD2
v_call: TRBV7-2
j_call: TRBJ2-7
clone_size: .
cdr3_aa: CASSWGLAGGHQTDGDEQYF
cdr3_nt: TGTGCCAGCAGCTGGGGACTAGCGGGAGGCCACCAGACCGACGGAGACGAGCAGTACTTC

d_call: .
v_call: TRBV3-1
j_call: TRBJ2-3
clone_size: .
cdr3_aa: CASSRRTSRTDTQYF
cdr3_nt: TGTGCCAGCAGCCGCCGAACTAGTCGTACAGATACGCAGTATTTT

d_call: .
v_call: TRBV21-1
j_call: TRBJ2-2
clone_size: .
cdr3_aa: CASSLALAGGPANTGELFF
cdr3_nt: TGTGCCAGCAGCTTGGCACTAGCGGGAGGGCCTGCCAACACCGGGGAGCTGTTTTTT

d_call: TRBD2
v_call: TRBV4-1
j_call: TRBJ2-7
clone_size: once
cdr3_aa: CASSQDDPRSASGWNGQYF
cdr3_nt: TGCGCCAGCAGCCAAGATGACCCCAGATCAGCTAGCGGGTGGAACGGGCAGTACTTC

d_call: .
v_call: TRBV7-6
j_call: TRBJ2-1
clone_size: few
cdr3_aa: CASSLRTVDEQFF
cdr3_nt: TGTGCCAGCAGCTTACGGACAGTCGATGAGCAGTTCTTC

d_call: .
v_call: TRBV29-1
j_call: TRBJ2-7
clone_size: .
cdr3_aa: CSVVQWGGAGEQYF
cdr3_nt: TGCAGCGTTGTCCAATGGGGGGGGGCTGGGGAGCAGTACTTC

d_call: TRBD2
v_call: TRBV12-3/TRBV12-4
j_call: TRBJ2-1
clone_size: once
cdr3_aa: CASSSPPRSGGALEQFF
cdr3_nt: TGTGCCAGCAGTTCCCCCCCGCGGAGCGGGGGGGCGCTTGAGCAGTTCTTC

d_call: TRBD2
v_call: TRBV2
j_call: TRBJ2-1
clone_size: .
cdr3_aa: CASSEALTSGRHWNEQFF
cdr3_nt: TGTGCCAGCAGTGAAGCCTTGACTAGCGGGAGGCATTGGAATGAGCAGTTCTTC

d_call: TRBD2
v_call: TRBV6-6
j_call: TRBJ2-1
clone_size: .
cdr3_aa: CASRSLAGYNEQFF
cdr3_nt: TGTGCCAGCCGTTCACTAGCGGGCTACAATGAGCAGTTCTTC

d_call: .
v_call: TRBV20-1
j_call: TRBJ2-1
clone_size: .
cdr3_aa: CSATYNRDLNLDNEQFF
cdr3_nt: TGCAGTGCCACATACAACCGGGACCTTAACCTTGACAATGAGCAGTTCTTC

d_call: TRBD1
v_call: TRBV7-6
j_call: TRBJ1-4
clone_size: few
cdr3_aa: CASSTLSGTGDEKLFF
cdr3_nt: TGTGCCAGCAGCACCTTGTCCGGGACAGGGGACGAAAAACTGTTTTTT

d_call: TRBD1
v_call: TRBV6-6
j_call: TRBJ2-7
clone_size: .
cdr3_aa: CASSSRDSHYEQYF
cdr3_nt: TGTGCCAGCAGTTCTCGGGACAGTCACTACGAGCAGTACTTC

d_call: .
v_call: TRBV6-2/TRBV6-3
j_call: TRBJ1-2
clone_size: .
cdr3_aa: CASSYPSPGANYGYTF
cdr3_nt: TGTGCCAGCAGTTACCCCTCCCCAGGGGCGAACTATGGCTACACCTTC

d_call: .
v_call: TRBV6-1
j_call: TRBJ1-5
clone_size: .
cdr3_aa: CASSEVYSNQPQHF
cdr3_nt: TGTGCCAGCAGTGAGGTGTATAGCAATCAGCCCCAGCATTTT

d_call: TRBD1
v_call: TRBV4-1
j_call: TRBJ2-3
clone_size: few
cdr3_aa: CASSQDHPPQGQDTQYF
cdr3_nt: TGCGCCAGCAGCCAAGACCATCCGCCACAGGGGCAGGATACGCAGTATTTT

d_call: TRBD1
v_call: TRBV5-1
j_call: TRBJ2-1
clone_size: many
cdr3_aa: CASSSSGQGPYNEQFF
cdr3_nt: TGCGCCAGCAGCAGCTCTGGACAGGGCCCCTACAATGAGCAGTTCTTC

d_call: .
v_call: TRBV3-1
j_call: TRBJ2-7
clone_size: .
cdr3_aa: CASSQDLGAFTSYEQYF
cdr3_nt: TGTGCCAGCAGCCAAGATCTGGGTGCATTTACTTCCTACGAGCAGTACTTC

d_call: .
v_call: TRBV21-1
j_call: TRBJ1-2
clone_size: few
cdr3_aa: CASSRLAAGMWGYTF
cdr3_nt: TGTGCCAGCAGCCGCTTGGCTGCGGGGATGTGGGGCTACACCTTC

d_call: .
v_call: TRBV28
j_call: TRBJ1-2
clone_size: .
cdr3_aa: CASSSREFNYGYTF
cdr3_nt: TGTGCCAGCAGTTCGAGGGAGTTTAACTATGGCTACACCTTC

d_call: .
v_call: TRBV4-1
j_call: TRBJ1-1
clone_size: .
cdr3_aa: CASSQDGAGPEAFF
cdr3_nt: TGCGCCAGCAGCCAAGATGGGGCAGGGCCTGAAGCTTTCTTT

d_call: .
v_call: TRBV2
j_call: TRBJ2-5
clone_size: .
cdr3_aa: CASSVRDTQETQYF
cdr3_nt: TGTGCCAGCAGTGTCCGGGACACCCAAGAGACCCAGTACTTC

d_call: TRBD2
v_call: TRBV5-5
j_call: TRBJ2-5
clone_size: .
cdr3_aa: CASSLLSGGGETQYF
cdr3_nt: TGTGCCAGCAGCTTGCTTAGCGGGGGAGGGGAGACCCAGTACTTC